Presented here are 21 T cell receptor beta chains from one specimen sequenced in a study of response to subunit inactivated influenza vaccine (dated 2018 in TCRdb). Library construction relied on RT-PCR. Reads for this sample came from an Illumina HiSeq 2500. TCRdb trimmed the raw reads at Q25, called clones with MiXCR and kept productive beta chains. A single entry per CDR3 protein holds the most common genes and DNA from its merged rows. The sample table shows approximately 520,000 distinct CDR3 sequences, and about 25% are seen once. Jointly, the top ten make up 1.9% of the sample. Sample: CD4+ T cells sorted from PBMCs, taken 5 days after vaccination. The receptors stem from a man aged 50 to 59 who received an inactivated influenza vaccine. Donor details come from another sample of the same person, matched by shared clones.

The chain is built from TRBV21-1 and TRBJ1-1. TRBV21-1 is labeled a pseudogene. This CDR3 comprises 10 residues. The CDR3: CAPEAHEAFF. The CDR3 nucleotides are TGTGCCCCTGAGGCACATGAAGCTTTCTTT.

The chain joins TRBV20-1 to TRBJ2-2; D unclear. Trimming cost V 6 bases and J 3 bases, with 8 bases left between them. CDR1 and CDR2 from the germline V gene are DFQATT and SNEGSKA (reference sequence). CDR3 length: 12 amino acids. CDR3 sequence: CSAQEYTGELFF. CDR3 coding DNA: TGCAGTGCCCAGGAGTACACCGGGGAGCTGTTTTTT.

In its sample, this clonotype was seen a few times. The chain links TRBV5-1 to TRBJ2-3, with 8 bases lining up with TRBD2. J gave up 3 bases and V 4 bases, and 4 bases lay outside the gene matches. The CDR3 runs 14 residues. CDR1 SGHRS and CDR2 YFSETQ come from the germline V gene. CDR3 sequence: CASSVGLVTDTQYF. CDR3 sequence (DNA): TGCGCCAGCAGCGTGGGACTAGTTACAGATACGCAGTATTTT.

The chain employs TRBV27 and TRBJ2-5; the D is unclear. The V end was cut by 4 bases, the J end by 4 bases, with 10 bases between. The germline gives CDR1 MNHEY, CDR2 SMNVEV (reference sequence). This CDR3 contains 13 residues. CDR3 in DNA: TGTGCCAGCAGTTCGTACGCTTCAGAGACCCAGTACTTC. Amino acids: CASSSYASETQYF.

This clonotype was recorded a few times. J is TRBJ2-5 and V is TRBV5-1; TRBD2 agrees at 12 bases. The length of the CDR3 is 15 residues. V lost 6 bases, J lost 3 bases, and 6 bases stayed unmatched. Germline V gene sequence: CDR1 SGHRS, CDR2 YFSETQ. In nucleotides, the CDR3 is TGCGCCAGCACCCCGACTAGCGGGAGTAAAGAGACCCAGTACTTC. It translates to CASTPTSGSKETQYF.

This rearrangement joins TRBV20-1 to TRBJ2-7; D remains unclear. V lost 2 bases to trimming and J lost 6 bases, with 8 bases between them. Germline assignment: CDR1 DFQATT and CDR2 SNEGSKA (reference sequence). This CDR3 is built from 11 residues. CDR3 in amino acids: CSARFGSEQYF. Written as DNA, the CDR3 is TGCAGTGCTAGATTCGGTTCCGAGCAGTACTTC.

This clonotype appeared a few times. The CDR3 reads CASRNKPDTQYF. In nucleotides, the CDR3 is TGTGCCAGCAGGAATAAGCCAGATACGCAGTATTTT. The chain links TRBV6-2 or TRBV6-3 to TRBJ2-3; D uncertain. Germline CDR1 MNHEY, CDR2 SVGEGT. This CDR3 has 12 residues. Between the trimmed V and J ends, which lost 6 bases and 4 bases, there was a span of 8 bases.

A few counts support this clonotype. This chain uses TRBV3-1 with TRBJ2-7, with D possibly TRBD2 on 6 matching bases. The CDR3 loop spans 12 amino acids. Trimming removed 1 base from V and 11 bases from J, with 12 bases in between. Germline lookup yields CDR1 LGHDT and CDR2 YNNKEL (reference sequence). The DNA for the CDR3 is TGTGCCAGCAGCCAAGCGGGAGTTGAGGAGTACTTC. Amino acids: CASSQAGVEEYF.

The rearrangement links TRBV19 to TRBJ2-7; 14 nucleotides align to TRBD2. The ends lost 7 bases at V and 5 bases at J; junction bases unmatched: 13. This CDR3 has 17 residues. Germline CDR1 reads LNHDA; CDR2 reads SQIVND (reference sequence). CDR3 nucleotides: TGTGCCAGTAAGCCTGGGACTAGCGGGAGTGGTGGTCACGAGCAGTACTTC. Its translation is CASKPGTSGSGGHEQYF.

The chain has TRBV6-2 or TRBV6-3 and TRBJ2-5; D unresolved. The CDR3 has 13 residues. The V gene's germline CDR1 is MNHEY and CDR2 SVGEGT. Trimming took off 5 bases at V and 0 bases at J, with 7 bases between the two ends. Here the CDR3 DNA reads TGTGCCAGCAGTCAGACCAACCAAGAGACCCAGTACTTC. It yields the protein CASSQTNQETQYF.

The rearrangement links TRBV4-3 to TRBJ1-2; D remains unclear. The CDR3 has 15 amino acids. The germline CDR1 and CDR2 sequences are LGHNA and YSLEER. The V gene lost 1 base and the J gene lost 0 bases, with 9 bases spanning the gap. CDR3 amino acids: CASSQAVSANYGYTF. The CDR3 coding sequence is TGCGCCAGCAGCCAAGCTGTCTCAGCTAACTATGGCTACACCTTC.

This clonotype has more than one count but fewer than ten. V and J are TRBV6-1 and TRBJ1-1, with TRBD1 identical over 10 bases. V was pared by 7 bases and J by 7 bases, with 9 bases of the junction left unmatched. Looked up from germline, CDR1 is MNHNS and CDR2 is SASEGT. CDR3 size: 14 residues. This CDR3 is CASTRTGGRVEAFF. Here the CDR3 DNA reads TGTGCCAGCACGCGGACAGGGGGTCGAGTTGAAGCTTTCTTT.

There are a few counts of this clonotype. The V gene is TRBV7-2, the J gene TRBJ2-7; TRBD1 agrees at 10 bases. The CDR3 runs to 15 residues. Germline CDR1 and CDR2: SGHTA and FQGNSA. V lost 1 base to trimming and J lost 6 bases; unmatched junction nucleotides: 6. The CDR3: CASSLGTGGGSEQYF. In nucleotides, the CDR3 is TGTGCCAGCAGCTTAGGGACAGGGGGGGGATCCGAGCAGTACTTC.

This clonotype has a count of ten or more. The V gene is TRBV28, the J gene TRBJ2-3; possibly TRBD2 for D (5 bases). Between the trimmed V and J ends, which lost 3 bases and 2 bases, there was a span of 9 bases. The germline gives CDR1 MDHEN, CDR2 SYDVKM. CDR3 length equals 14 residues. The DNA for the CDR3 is TGTGCCAGCAGTTTCCCGGGGAACACAGATACGCAGTATTTT. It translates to CASSFPGNTDTQYF. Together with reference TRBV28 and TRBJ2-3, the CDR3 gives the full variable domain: DVKVTQSSRYLVKRTGEKVFLECVQDMDHENMFWYRQDPGLGLRLIYFSYDVKMKEKGDIPEGYSVSREKKERFSLILESASTNQTSMYLCASSFPGNTDTQYFGPGTRLTVL.

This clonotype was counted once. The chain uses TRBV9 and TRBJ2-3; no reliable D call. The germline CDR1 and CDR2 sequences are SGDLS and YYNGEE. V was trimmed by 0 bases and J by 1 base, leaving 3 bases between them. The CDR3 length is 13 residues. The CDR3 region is CASSVDGTDTQYF. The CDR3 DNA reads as TGTGCCAGCAGCGTAGACGGCACAGATACGCAGTATTTT.

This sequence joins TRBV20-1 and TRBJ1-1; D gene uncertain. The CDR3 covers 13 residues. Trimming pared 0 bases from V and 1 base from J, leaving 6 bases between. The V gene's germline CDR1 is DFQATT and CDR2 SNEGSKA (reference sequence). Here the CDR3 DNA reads TGCAGTGCTAGAGAAATAAAGAACACTGAAGCTTTCTTT. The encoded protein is CSAREIKNTEAFF.

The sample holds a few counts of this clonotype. CDR3 amino acids: CATSAGTGDYTQYF. The DNA of the CDR3 is TGTGCCACCAGCGCCGGGACAGGGGATTATACGCAGTATTTT. The J gene is TRBJ2-3, the V gene TRBV24-1, with 10 bases that match TRBD1. The junction had 7 bases not matched to a gene; V was cut back by 7 bases and J by 7 bases. This CDR3 is 14 amino acids long. Germline assignment: CDR1 KGHDR and CDR2 SFDVKD.

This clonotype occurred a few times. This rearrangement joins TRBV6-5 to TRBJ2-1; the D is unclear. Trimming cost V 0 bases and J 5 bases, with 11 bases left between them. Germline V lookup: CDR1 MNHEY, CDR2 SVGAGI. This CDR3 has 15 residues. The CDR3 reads CASSYSSRLNNEQFF. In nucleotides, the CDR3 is TGTGCCAGCAGTTACTCTAGCAGGTTAAACAATGAGCAGTTCTTC.

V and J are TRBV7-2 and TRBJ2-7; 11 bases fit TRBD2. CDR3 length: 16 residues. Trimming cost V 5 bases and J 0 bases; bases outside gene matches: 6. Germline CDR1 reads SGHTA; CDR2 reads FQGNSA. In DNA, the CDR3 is TGTGCCAGCAGCATCGGGACTAGCGGCACCTCCTACGAGCAGTACTTC. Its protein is CASSIGTSGTSYEQYF.

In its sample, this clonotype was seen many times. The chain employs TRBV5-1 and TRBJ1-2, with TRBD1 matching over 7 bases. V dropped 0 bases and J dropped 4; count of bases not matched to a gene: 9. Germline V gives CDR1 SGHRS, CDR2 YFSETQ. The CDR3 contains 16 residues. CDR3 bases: TGCGCCAGCAGCTTGGGGGACAGTCGATTCACCTATGGCTACACCTTC. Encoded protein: CASSLGDSRFTYGYTF.

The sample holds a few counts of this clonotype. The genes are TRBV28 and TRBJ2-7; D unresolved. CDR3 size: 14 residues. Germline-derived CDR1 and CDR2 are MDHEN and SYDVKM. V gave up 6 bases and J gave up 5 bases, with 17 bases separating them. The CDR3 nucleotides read TGTGCCAGCAGGCCCTCCTCGGTAGCTAACGAGCAGTACTTC. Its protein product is CASRPSSVANEQYF.